This T cell receptor beta chain was recovered during a study of shared clonotypes between healthy human individuals. The data were produced by immunoSEQ multiplex PCR, yet TCRdb's version contains in-frame clones alone and is incomplete. This table holds a few million clones, approximately 90% found once. V was clipped by 4 bases and J by 7 bases; unmatched bases: 9. CDR3 size: 14 residues. Germline V CDR1 and CDR2: SGHRS, YFSETQ. As regards this clone: Its antigen is still unknown.

General observations from the study: Relative to memory subsets, naive subsets generally showed larger estimated richness. Naive CD4 clonotypes overlapped across a few donors at about 5.2%.

Input material: naive CD4+ T cells sorted from blood. Subset noted: CD45RA+ positively selected. This receptor was taken from a man aged 18-30 years in good health. The genes are TRBV5-1 and TRBJ2-7; 9 nucleotides line up with TRBD1. The CDR3 loop is CASSARGTGREQYF. CDR3 in DNA: TGCGCCAGCAGCGCGAGGGGGACAGGGCGGGAGCAGTACTTC.